This T cell receptor (beta chain) was captured by sequencing in a study of T cells after yellow fever vaccination. Study context: Preparation used SMART-Seq v4 Ultra Low Input for the low-cell-number fractions.

CDR3 length: 15 amino acids. Trimming cost V 4 bases and J 3 bases, with 16 bases left between them. Germline CDR1 reads SGHTA; CDR2 reads FQGNSA. Universal primer sites and UMIs were introduced during 5'RACE template-switching synthesis of TCR cDNA. One entry per CDR3 protein results from TCRdb running MiXCR on the 5' RACE reads. The data show 450,000 to 550,000 distinct CDR3 sequences, roughly 19% seen once. This clonotype was detected a few times. Here the sequenced sample was PBMCs, taken 15 days after the yellow fever booster vaccination. The clonotype comes from a man aged 25 to 45 who received the YFV17D yellow fever vaccine. V usage is TRBV7-2 and J usage is TRBJ2-7; tentative D call: TRBD2 (6 bases). CDR3 region: CASSSWGGGIYEQYF. CDR3 sequence (DNA): TGTGCCAGCAGCTCGTGGGGAGGAGGGATCTACGAGCAGTACTTC.